The rows below give T cell receptor beta chains drawn from one sample of a study of shared clonotypes between healthy human individuals. Sequenced by immunoSEQ multiplex PCR; TCRdb stores in-frame clones only, minus some. The data contain about half a million clones, more than 75% of them singletons. The sequenced material came from PBMCs. The receptors come from a woman aged 40 to 50 in good health. Some clones in this sample may be carry-over from other donors' samples. Each CDR3 is given with its conserved first and last residue. A D gene is named only where the DNA matches it firmly. The listing skips clone size in some rows; elsewhere it reads once, few, many or a size class.

D gene,CDR3 length,J gene,V gene,clone size,CDR3 protein,CDR3 DNA
NA,13,TRBJ2-7,TRBV9,NA,CASSPRGAYEQYF,TGTGCCAGCAGCCCTCGGGGAGCCTACGAGCAGTACTTC
NA,14,TRBJ2-5,TRBV11-2,NA,CASSPDSVSETQYF,TGTGCCAGCAGCCCCGACAGTGTGTCGGAGACCCAGTACTTC
TRBD1,15,TRBJ1-5,TRBV6-1,NA,CASRIPGQRSQPQHF,TGTGCCAGCAGGATACCGGGACAGAGATCGCAGCCCCAGCATTTT
NA,15,TRBJ1-5,TRBV6-1,NA,CASTGQGTGSQPQHF,TGTGCCAGCACGGGCCAGGGCACAGGCAGTCAGCCCCAGCATTTT
NA,13,TRBJ2-2,TRBV6-4,many,CASSEGDTGELFF,TGTGCCAGCAGTGAAGGTGACACCGGGGAGCTGTTTTTT
NA,13,TRBJ2-7,TRBV5-6,NA,CASSLAGHYEQYF,TGTGCCAGCAGCTTGGCCGGCCATTACGAGCAGTACTTC
TRBD1,17,TRBJ1-2,TRBV28,NA,CASSAAEGTGGARGYTF,TGTGCCAGCAGCGCCGCTGAAGGGACAGGGGGCGCTCGGGGCTACACCTTC
TRBD1,14,TRBJ2-7,TRBV11-2,few,CASSFGTGNYEQYF,TGTGCCAGCAGCTTCGGGACAGGAAACTACGAGCAGTACTTC
NA,15,TRBJ1-1,TRBV9,NA,CASSVVQGGFAEAFF,TGTGCCAGCAGCGTAGTACAGGGCGGGTTCGCTGAAGCTTTCTTT
TRBD1,14,TRBJ1-2,TRBV19,once,CASIDRGRSYGYTF,TGTGCCAGCATAGACAGGGGGCGATCCTATGGCTACACCTTC
NA,13,TRBJ2-7,TRBV18,NA,CASSPGQNYEQYF,TGTGCCAGCTCACCAGGACAGAACTACGAGCAGTACTTC
TRBD2,12,TRBJ2-7,TRBV5-6,NA,CASSWGGQQQYF,TGTGCCAGCAGCTGGGGGGGTCAACAGCAGTACTTC
TRBD2,15,TRBJ2-7,TRBV5-1,few,CASSPSAGGPHEQYF,TGCGCCAGCAGCCCCTCAGCGGGAGGGCCTCACGAGCAGTACTTC
NA,15,TRBJ2-3,TRBV11-2,NA,CASSLGARSTDTQYF,TGTGCCAGCAGCTTAGGTGCACGAAGCACAGATACGCAGTATTTT
NA,13,TRBJ2-7,TRBV2,few,CASRPDSSYEQYF,TGTGCCAGCAGACCGGACAGCTCCTACGAGCAGTACTTC
NA,14,TRBJ2-1,TRBV28,NA,CASSFRDFGNEQFF,TGTGCCAGCAGTTTTCGGGATTTCGGCAATGAGCAGTTCTTC
NA,15,TRBJ2-3,TRBV6-4,NA,CASSDSTQGHDTQYF,TGTGCCAGCAGTGACTCGACGCAGGGGCACGATACGCAGTATTTT
NA,13,TRBJ2-7,TRBV5-5,NA,CASSPTAPYEQYF,TGTGCCAGCAGCCCGACAGCCCCCTACGAGCAGTACTTC
NA,17,TRBJ1-5,TRBV28,NA,CASRLTGGRGKGQPQHF,TGTGCCAGCAGGTTAACTGGGGGAAGGGGAAAGGGTCAGCCCCAGCATTTT
TRBD1,14,TRBJ1-5,TRBV12-5,once,CASAPGGRNQPQHF,TGTGCTAGTGCCCCAGGGGGCCGAAATCAGCCCCAGCATTTT
TRBD2,18,TRBJ2-5,TRBV5-8,once,CASSLVVASGRVRETQYF,TGTGCCAGCAGCTTGGTAGTCGCTAGCGGGAGAGTGAGAGAGACCCAGTACTTC
NA,15,TRBJ2-2,TRBV10-3,NA,CAIRSGGDEAGELFF,TGTGCCATCAGATCGGGGGGCGACGAGGCCGGGGAGCTGTTTTTT
NA,13,TRBJ2-6,TRBV21-1,NA,CASRTSGANVLTF,TGTGCCAGCCGCACCTCTGGGGCCAACGTCCTGACTTTC
TRBD2,15,TRBJ2-1,TRBV28,NA,CASSTAGALYNEQFF,TGTGCCAGCAGTACGGCGGGAGCATTGTACAATGAGCAGTTCTTC
TRBD2,16,TRBJ2-1,TRBV18,NA,CASSTTLAGGPNEQFF,TGTGCCAGCTCAACCACACTAGCGGGAGGGCCCAATGAGCAGTTCTTC
TRBD2,15,TRBJ2-1,TRBV5-1,NA,CASSLASGSYNEQFF,TGCGCCAGCAGCTTGGCCAGCGGGAGTTACAATGAGCAGTTCTTC
TRBD2,17,TRBJ2-3,TRBV28,NA,CASSLPTSGAWADTQYF,TGTGCCAGCAGTTTACCGACTAGCGGAGCGTGGGCAGATACGCAGTATTTT
NA,15,TRBJ2-1,TRBV30,NA,CAWSTTPRRLDEQFF,TGTGCCTGGAGTACAACCCCTCGGCGCCTGGATGAGCAGTTCTTC
NA,15,TRBJ1-1,TRBV11-2,NA,CASSSLTGSNTEAFF,TGTGCCAGCAGCTCCTTGACAGGCTCGAACACTGAAGCTTTCTTT
TRBD2,12,TRBJ2-1,TRBV11-2,NA,CASSFGGGEQFF,TGTGCCAGCAGCTTTGGGGGGGGTGAGCAGTTCTTC
NA,13,TRBJ1-2,TRBV5-5,NA,CASSLARDYGYTF,TGTGCCAGCAGCTTGGCCAGGGACTATGGCTACACCTTC
NA,15,TRBJ2-1,TRBV5-6,NA,CASTPFGGSYNEQFF,TGTGCCAGCACCCCGTTTGGCGGATCCTACAATGAGCAGTTCTTC
NA,14,TRBJ2-1,TRBV7-3,NA,CASSFGAVDNEQFF,TGTGCCAGCAGCTTCGGGGCCGTGGACAATGAGCAGTTCTTC
NA,12,TRBJ1-5,TRBV28,few,CASRVSNQPQHF,TGTGCCAGCAGGGTCAGCAATCAGCCCCAGCATTTT
TRBD2,14,TRBJ2-4,TRBV19,NA,CASGGREAKNIQYF,TGTGCCAGCGGCGGGAGGGAGGCCAAAAACATTCAGTACTTC
TRBD1,16,TRBJ2-7,TRBV6-5,few,CASSYATGDNSYEQYF,TGTGCCAGCAGTTACGCCACAGGGGACAACTCCTACGAGCAGTACTTC
NA,14,TRBJ1-1,TRBV25-1,NA,CASRKTELGAEAFF,TGTGCCAGTCGGAAGACAGAGTTAGGGGCTGAAGCTTTCTTT
NA,14,TRBJ2-6,TRBV6-1,NA,CASTFGGGANVLTF,TGTGCCAGCACCTTTGGGGGAGGGGCCAACGTCCTGACTTTC
NA,12,TRBJ1-5,TRBV7-2,NA,CASSLRGQPQHF,TGTGCCAGCAGCTTGAGAGGTCAGCCCCAGCATTTT
TRBD2,14,TRBJ2-7,TRBV6-6,NA,CASRELAGEGEQYF,TGTGCCAGCAGAGAACTAGCGGGAGAGGGCGAGCAGTACTTC
NA,14,TRBJ2-5,TRBV15,NA,CATSRDFGTGPQYF,TGTGCCACCAGCAGAGATTTTGGCACGGGACCCCAGTACTTC
NA,15,TRBJ1-5,TRBV7-9,NA,CASSTQDGYNQPQHF,TGTGCCAGCAGCACCCAGGACGGATACAATCAGCCCCAGCATTTT
TRBD1,14,TRBJ1-1,TRBV2,once,CASNFQGVGTEAFF,TGTGCCAGCAATTTTCAGGGGGTGGGCACTGAAGCTTTCTTT
NA,13,TRBJ2-5,TRBV5-1,few,CASSEQGQETQYF,TGCGCCAGCAGCGAACAGGGCCAAGAGACCCAGTACTTC
NA,14,TRBJ2-7,TRBV9,NA,CASSVGPEPYEQYF,TGTGCCAGCAGCGTAGGGCCCGAACCCTACGAGCAGTACTTC
TRBD1,15,TRBJ1-4,TRBV7-9,NA,CASSTRTGTNEKLFF,TGTGCCAGCAGCACCCGGACAGGGACTAATGAAAAACTGTTTTTT
TRBD2,17,TRBJ2-1,TRBV7-2,NA,CASSYLLAGGSHNEQFF,TGTGCCAGCAGCTATCTACTAGCGGGAGGGTCCCACAATGAGCAGTTCTTC
TRBD2,15,TRBJ2-7,TRBV11-2,NA,CASSPLTGGRYEQYF,TGTGCCAGCAGCCCCCTGACCGGCGGGAGGTACGAGCAGTACTTC
TRBD2,15,TRBJ2-1,TRBV19,NA,CASSIGTSDYNEQFF,TGTGCCAGTAGTATAGGTACTAGCGACTACAATGAGCAGTTCTTC
TRBD1,18,TRBJ1-1,TRBV7-9,NA,CASSLDGTGGAIITEAFF,TGTGCCAGCAGCTTAGACGGGACAGGGGGCGCGATTATCACTGAAGCTTTCTTT
NA,15,TRBJ1-4,TRBV7-2,NA,CASSVQGGIHEKLFF,TGTGCCAGCAGCGTCCAGGGAGGGATCCATGAAAAACTGTTTTTT
NA,16,TRBJ2-7,TRBV7-9,NA,CASSSPLPRRENEQYF,TGTGCCAGCAGCTCCCCCCTGCCCCGGCGGGAAAACGAGCAGTACTTC